Listed here are 15 T cell receptor beta chains from one sample, sequenced in a study of post-analysis software for immune sequencing data. Notes on the study in general: Comparison of patients with controls showed 4 to 6 TRBV segments more frequent in patients, TRBV5-6, TRBV5-1 and TRBV20-1 among them.

Unique molecular identifiers had been added to the TCR beta cDNA libraries. TCRdb itself ran the PCR reads through MiXCR, one entry per CDR3 protein. Of around 710,000 distinct CDR3 sequences in the sample, about 43% were seen once. The antigens these receptors bind are not known. The sequencing sample was made of blood. These receptors all come from a girl aged 5 to 17 with multiple sclerosis.

This clonotype was found a few times. The rearrangement joins TRBV29-1 to TRBJ2-3, with 8 bases fitting TRBD2. Germline trimming cut 6 bases from V and 1 base from J; bases unmatched to any gene: 12. CDR3 size: 16 residues. Germline CDR1 SQVTM, CDR2 ANQGSEA. The CDR3 coding sequence is TGCAGCGTCGACTCACTAGCGGAAGCTGGCACAGATACGCAGTATTTT. The encoded protein is CSVDSLAEAGTDTQYF.

This clonotype was picked up one time. The rearrangement uses TRBV7-9 and TRBJ2-7, with 10 bases matching TRBD1. The CDR3 has 14 amino acids. V shed 4 bases and J 6 bases; nucleotides not matched to a gene: 6. Germline lookup yields CDR1 SEHNR and CDR2 FQNEAQ (reference sequence). The CDR3 spells CASSSGQGGCEQYF. Here the CDR3 DNA reads TGTGCCAGCAGCTCCGGACAGGGGGGGTGCGAGCAGTACTTC.

The rearrangement joins TRBV5-5 to TRBJ1-5; D remains unclear. CDR3 length: 16 amino acids. Trimming shortened V by 4 bases and J by 2 bases, and 16 bases separated the two germline ends. Looked up from germline, CDR1 is SGHKS and CDR2 is YYEKEE (reference sequence). DNA of the CDR3: TGTGCCAGCAGCCTGGAGGCGTGGAGGGGCAATCAGCCCCAGCATTTT. It yields the protein CASSLEAWRGNQPQHF.

This clonotype was counted only a few times. The rearrangement joins TRBV20-1 to TRBJ1-5; D is unresolved. V was trimmed by 3 bases and J by 1 base, leaving 13 bases between them. Germline V CDR1 and CDR2: DFQATT, SNEGSKA (reference sequence). The CDR3 covers 15 residues. CDR3 nucleotides: TGCAGTGCTAGTATGGGGTCGTGGAGCAATCAGCCCCAGCATTTT. Translating it yields CSASMGSWSNQPQHF.

This clonotype showed up just once. This sequence joins TRBV28 and TRBJ1-5, with 9 bases matching TRBD1. Per germline, CDR1 MDHEN and CDR2 SYDVKM. The CDR3 contains 16 residues. V shed 6 bases and J 3 bases; nucleotides not matched to a gene: 9. This CDR3 is CASSPRQGVDNQPQHF. The CDR3 DNA reads TGTGCCAGCAGCCCGAGACAGGGGGTCGACAATCAGCCCCAGCATTTT. Full variable domain (rest looked up from reference TRBV28 and TRBJ1-5): DVKVTQSSRYLVKRTGEKVFLECVQDMDHENMFWYRQDPGLGLRLIYFSYDVKMKEKGDIPEGYSVSREKKERFSLILESASTNQTSMYLCASSPRQGVDNQPQHFGDGTRLSIL.

The chain recombines TRBV6-1 with TRBJ1-2; D not certain. Germline V gene data show CDR1 as MNHNS and CDR2 as SASEGT. This CDR3 has 13 amino acids. Trimming cost V 6 bases and J 4 bases, with 12 bases left between them. DNA for the CDR3: TGTGCCAGCAGCCCCAGCTTCAGCTATGGCTACACCTTC. This gives the protein CASSPSFSYGYTF.

This clonotype was recorded once. CDR3 sequence: CASSPRTGGRTEAFF. CDR3 DNA sequence: TGCGCCAGCAGCCCGCGGACAGGGGGCCGGACTGAAGCTTTCTTT. The rearrangement links TRBV5-1 to TRBJ1-1; 11 nucleotides line up with TRBD1. The CDR3 runs to 15 residues. V lost 4 bases and J lost 5; bases outside the gene matches: 7. Germline-derived CDR1 and CDR2 are SGHRS and YFSETQ. The entire variable domain, with the rest obtained from reference TRBV5-1 and TRBJ1-1, is as follows: KAGVTQTPRYLIKTRGQQVTLSCSPISGHRSVSWYQQTPGQGLQFLFEYFSETQRNKGNFPGRFSGRQFSNSRSEMNVSTLELGDSALYLCASSPRTGGRTEAFFGQGTRLTVV.

In this sample, this clonotype turned up a few times. The CDR3, as DNA: TGTGCCAGCAGCTTGTCCGGGACAGATTCACCCCTCCACTTT. Its translation is CASSLSGTDSPLHF. V is TRBV5-4 and J is TRBJ1-6; 7 positions match TRBD1. The CDR3 consists of 14 residues. The V and J ends lost 1 base and 8 bases, in that order; junction bases with no gene match: 3. Looked up from germline, CDR1 is SGHNT and CDR2 is YYREEE (reference sequence).

This chain links TRBV10-3 with TRBJ2-2; unclear D gene. Germline assignment: CDR1 ENHRY and CDR2 SYGVKD. The V and J ends lost 8 bases and 2 bases respectively, with 12 bases between them. The CDR3 is 14 amino acids. The CDR3 spells CAIGRAANTGELFF. The CDR3 bases are TGTGCCATCGGCAGAGCCGCCAACACCGGGGAGCTGTTTTTT.

This rearrangement joins TRBV12-3 or TRBV12-4 to TRBJ2-5; no clear D gene. The CDR3 runs 13 residues. V gave up 1 base and J gave up 11 bases, with 14 bases separating them. Here the CDR3 DNA reads TGTGCCAGCAGTTTAGGACTTCTTGGTAAGCAGTACTTC. It specifies CASSLGLLGKQYF.

Note on this clonotype: A much larger clone differs by one base, so this may be a read error. The V call is TRBV20-1, the J call TRBJ2-5; D not resolved. Trimming removed 3 bases from V and 2 bases from J, with 4 bases in between. The CDR3 spans 11 residues. Looked up from germline, CDR1 is DFQATT and CDR2 is SNEGSKA (reference sequence). CDR3 nucleotides: TGCAGTGCTAGGCGGCAAGAGACCCAGTACTTC. This sequence encodes CSARRQETQYF.

The rearrangement uses TRBV4-2 and TRBJ1-2; D unresolved. Per the germline V gene, CDR1 is LGHNA and CDR2 is YNFKEQ. Trimming removed 1 base at V and 7 bases at J, with 13 bases between. The CDR3 has 14 residues. The CDR3 DNA sequence: TGTGCCAGCAGCCAAGGTGCATGGAGAGCTGGCTACACCTTC. It translates to CASSQGAWRAGYTF.

This clonotype was seen a handful of times. The rearrangement uses TRBV5-1 and TRBJ2-4; TRBD2 matches at 7 bases. Germline V CDR1 and CDR2: SGHRS, YFSETQ. V was pared by 4 bases and J by 8 bases, with 9 bases of the junction left unmatched. CDR3 size: 14 residues. CDR3 in amino acids: CASSEGGMEHIQYF. The CDR3 nucleotides are TGCGCCAGCAGCGAGGGAGGGATGGAGCACATTCAGTACTTC. The full variable domain, with the rest looked up from reference TRBV5-1 and TRBJ2-4, is KAGVTQTPRYLIKTRGQQVTLSCSPISGHRSVSWYQQTPGQGLQFLFEYFSETQRNKGNFPGRFSGRQFSNSRSEMNVSTLELGDSALYLCASSEGGMEHIQYFGAGTRLSVL.

The chain has TRBV6-2 or TRBV6-3 and TRBJ2-7; TRBD2 aligns across 10 bases. Judging by the DNA end, TRBJ2-5 fits better; the J call may be wrong. CDR1 is MNHEY, CDR2 SVGEGT, per germline. The CDR3 consists of 19 residues. CDR3 loop: CASSYGSSGSLAPGETQYF. The CDR3 DNA is TGTGCCAGCAGTTACGGCTCTAGCGGGAGCTTGGCCCCAGGAGAGACCCAGTACTTC.

The chain is built from TRBV29-1 and TRBJ1-2; D possibly corresponds to TRBD1 (5 bases). The germline V and J ends were trimmed by 6 bases and 4 bases, with 21 bases remaining between them. The germline CDR1 and CDR2 sequences are SQVTM and ANQGSEA. CDR3 length: 15 amino acids. Here the CDR3 DNA reads TGCAGCGTGGAAACTTCTTTACAGGCAATCTATGGCTACACCTTC. Its translation is CSVETSLQAIYGYTF.